This entry lists 10 T cell receptor beta chains sequenced from one sample in a study of molecular identifiers for immune sequencing clone quantification. TCRdb reanalysed the PCR reads using MiXCR and keeps one entry per CDR3 protein. Of roughly 320,000 distinct CDR3 sequences in the sample, roughly 24% were seen once. The sample consisted of naive CD8+ T cells from blood, with Jurkat cell RNA spiked in. Subset here: FACS-sorted CD8+CD4-CCR7+CD45RA+ naive T cells. The source of these receptors is a human donor in good health. Some libraries in this study had Jurkat cell RNA spiked in.

This clonotype appeared many times. The chain employs TRBV19 and TRBJ1-1; D is uncertain. The CDR3 is 12 residues long. The germline CDR1 and CDR2 sequences are LNHDA and SQIVND (reference sequence). V was trimmed by 9 bases and J by 0 bases, leaving 8 bases between them. CDR3 region: CASGELNTEAFF. The CDR3 region has the DNA TGTGCCAGCGGTGAACTGAACACTGAAGCTTTCTTT. Looking up the rest from reference TRBV19 and TRBJ1-1 gives the full variable domain: DGGITQSPKYLFRKEGQNVTLSCEQNLNHDAMYWYRQDPGQGLRLIYYSQIVNDFQKGDIAEGYSVSREKKESFPLTVTSAQKNPTAFYLCASGELNTEAFFGQGTRLTVV.

With regard to this clonotype: This may be a read error: a much more frequent sequence differs by one nucleotide. The gene calls are TRBV4-1 and TRBJ2-2; 10 nucleotides line up with TRBD1. Germline assignment: CDR1 MGHRA and CDR2 YSYEKL. The CDR3 covers 16 residues. Here the CDR3 reads CASSHLGQGEYGEPFF. The CDR3 DNA reads TGCGCCAGCAGCCACCTAGGACAGGGGGAGTACGGGGAGCCGTTTTTT.

This clonotype was counted between two and nine times. This rearrangement joins TRBV20-1 to TRBJ2-2, with 7 positions matching TRBD2. The CDR3 runs 15 residues. V dropped 3 bases and J dropped 5; count of bases not matched to a gene: 9. In germline, CDR1 is DFQATT, CDR2 SNEGSKA (reference sequence). The CDR3 loop is CSASQHRLATGELFF. In DNA form, the CDR3 reads TGCAGTGCTAGCCAACACCGACTAGCTACCGGGGAGCTGTTTTTT.

This clonotype has at least ten counts. The rearrangement joins TRBV5-4 to TRBJ2-7; 7 bases are a match to TRBD1. This CDR3 spans 14 amino acids. With 3 bases clipped from V and 0 bases from J, the junction kept 3 bases outside the gene matches. Germline CDR1 is SGHNT and CDR2 is YYREEE (reference sequence). CDR3 coding DNA: TGTGCCAGCAGCTCCCGGGACAGCTCCTACGAGCAGTACTTC. Its translation: CASSSRDSSYEQYF.

Worth noting for this clonotype: Because the CDR3 is missing its conserved closing phenylalanine or tryptophan, this is likely a read error. This chain uses TRBV6-5 with TRBJ2-3; D may be TRBD1 or TRBD2 (5 bases each). Germline V gene sequence: CDR1 MNHEY, CDR2 SVGAGI. The CDR3 length is 15 residues. With 2 bases removed from V and 1 base from J, the gap between germline ends came to 10 bases. CDR3 sequence: CASSYGGFGTDTQYV. In DNA form, the CDR3 reads TGTGCCAGCAGTTACGGGGGTTTCGGCACAGATACGCAGTATGTT.

The chain employs TRBV4-1 and TRBJ2-3; TRBD1 matches 7 bases. This CDR3 region has 16 residues. The germline V gene encodes CDR1 MGHRA and CDR2 YSYEKL. J was trimmed by 6 bases and V by 0 bases; bases with no gene match: 9. In nucleotides, the CDR3 is TGCGCCAGCAGCCAAGATTTACAGGGGCAGGGGGATACGCAGTATTTT. It codes for CASSQDLQGQGDTQYF.

There are many counts of this clonotype. The chain recombines TRBV29-1 with TRBJ2-3; 7 nucleotides line up with TRBD2. The V gene end was trimmed by 1 base and the J gene end by 5 bases; junction bases not matched to a gene: 3. This CDR3 has 13 amino acids. Germline V gene data show CDR1 as SQVTM and CDR2 as ANQGSEA. The CDR3: CSVEAASGDTQYF. The CDR3 bases are TGCAGCGTTGAAGCCGCTAGCGGAGATACGCAGTATTTT.

The chain carries TRBV24-1 and TRBJ1-1; the D is unclear. CDR1 is KGHDR, CDR2 SFDVKD, per germline. V shed 3 bases and J shed 3 bases, with 7 bases lying between them. There are 13 residues in the CDR3. The CDR3 here is CATSDRADTEAFF. CDR3 coding DNA: TGTGCCACCAGTGATAGGGCAGACACTGAAGCTTTCTTT.

This clonotype was counted ten times or more. This chain uses TRBV5-8 with TRBJ1-2; tentatively, D is TRBD1 (5 bases). Germline CDR1 reads SGHTS; CDR2 reads YDEGEE. This CDR3 contains 15 residues. With 2 bases removed from V and 0 bases from J, the gap between germline ends came to 11 bases. The CDR3 sequence is CASSLPQDTNYGYTF. DNA of the CDR3: TGTGCCAGCAGCTTACCCCAGGACACTAACTATGGCTACACCTTC.

This clonotype was seen a handful of times. J is TRBJ1-5 and V is TRBV24-1, with a weak D call TRBD1 (5 bases). Germline V gene sequence: CDR1 KGHDR, CDR2 SFDVKD. The CDR3 extends over 14 amino acids. The germline V and J ends were trimmed by 5 bases and 4 bases, with 11 bases remaining between them. The CDR3 sequence is CATSVGGRNQPQHF. The CDR3 DNA follows: TGTGCCACCAGTGTGGGGGGGAGAAATCAGCCCCAGCATTTT.